Each of the 32 T cell receptor beta chains below was sequenced from the same sample in a study of early T cells in non-severe SARS-CoV-2 infection. TCRdb re-analysed the 5' RACE reads in MiXCR, keeping a single row per CDR3 protein. The repertoire holds about 110,000 distinct CDR3 sequences, 10% to 15% seen once, with about 4% in the top ten. Specimen: whole blood, collected at baseline. The receptor set was obtained from an adult who was a healthcare worker with PCR-confirmed SARS-CoV-2 infection or an uninfected control (not recorded which).

V gene TRBV20-1 combines with J gene TRBJ1-2; no clear D. Between the trimmed V and J ends, which lost 5 bases and 7 bases, there was a span of 20 bases. CDR1 and CDR2 from the germline V gene are DFQATT and SNEGSKA (reference sequence). This CDR3 has 14 residues. This CDR3 is CSAPMSAVAFGYTF. CDR3 DNA sequence: TGCAGTGCTCCGATGTCGGCAGTCGCATTTGGCTACACCTTC.

This clonotype was seen ten or more times. V usage is TRBV28 and J usage is TRBJ1-6, with 8 bases fitting TRBD1. Germline V gene data show CDR1 as MDHEN and CDR2 as SYDVKM. The CDR3 length is 15 residues. V dropped 2 bases and J dropped 15; count of bases not matched to a gene: 12. CDR3 in amino acids: CASSLPRPGGGNLHF. CDR3 DNA sequence: TGTGCCAGCAGTTTACCCCGGCCAGGGGGCGGTAACCTCCACTTT.

The J gene is TRBJ2-7, the V gene TRBV10-2; D tentatively reads TRBD1 or TRBD2 (6 bases each). Looked up from germline, CDR1 is WSHSY and CDR2 is SAAADI. The CDR3 consists of 14 residues. The germline V and J ends were trimmed by 4 bases and 4 bases, with 14 bases remaining between them. For the CDR3, the DNA is TGCGCCAGCAGTGTTGTAGGGGGGAGATACGAGCAGTACTTC. This sequence encodes CASSVVGGRYEQYF.

The CDR3 region has the DNA TGCGCCAGCAGCCCGGGGACAAACGAGCAGTACTTC. It codes for CASSPGTNEQYF. The chain joins TRBV4-1 to TRBJ2-7, with TRBD1 as a possible D gene (6 bases). The CDR3 is 12 residues long. Between the trimmed V and J ends, which lost 4 bases and 5 bases, there was a span of 9 bases. From germline, CDR1 is MGHRA and CDR2 YSYEKL.

This clonotype was observed a handful of times. The genes are TRBV27 and TRBJ2-3, with D perhaps matching TRBD1 (6 bases). The CDR3 runs to 15 residues. Germline V CDR1 and CDR2: MNHEY, SMNVEV (reference sequence). V was clipped by 5 bases and J by 7 bases, with 19 bases between them. The CDR3 loop reads CASSPLDAQGNTQYF. CDR3 DNA: TGTGCCAGCAGTCCCCTGGACGCCCAGGGGAATACGCAGTATTTT.

As concerns this clonotype: Germline and junction disagree at one end, which may indicate a read error. CDR3 amino acids: CASTQAMGDSYNQPQHF. As DNA, the CDR3 is TGCGCCAGCACCCAAGCTATGGGGGACAGCTACAATCAGCCCCAGCATTTT. The V call is TRBV4-1, the J call TRBJ1-5; 7 bases line up with TRBD1. Germline V gives CDR1 MGHRA, CDR2 YSYEKL. This CDR3 has 17 amino acids.

At least ten counts were recorded for this clonotype. The rearrangement joins TRBV19 to TRBJ2-7; D unresolved. From germline, CDR1 is LNHDA and CDR2 SQIVND (reference sequence). The V end was cut by 7 bases, the J end by 0 bases, with 13 bases between. This CDR3 has 14 amino acids. CDR3: CASKTTANSYEQYF. CDR3 coding DNA: TGTGCCAGTAAAACCACAGCGAACTCCTACGAGCAGTACTTC.

This clonotype has more than one count but fewer than ten. The rearrangement links TRBV29-1 to TRBJ1-4; weak D call: TRBD1 (5 bases). CDR1 is SQVTM and CDR2 is ANQGSEA in the germline V gene. Trimming cost V 5 bases and J 8 bases, with 18 bases left between them. The CDR3 runs 14 residues. This chain's CDR3 is CSVISGAGGEKLFF. CDR3 bases: TGCAGCGTTATTTCCGGGGCCGGAGGGGAAAAACTGTTTTTT.

The chain links TRBV20-1 to TRBJ1-4; 7 positions match TRBD1. The CDR3 is 12 residues long. Trimming removed 4 bases from V and 8 bases from J; junction bases left unmatched: 4. Germline V CDR1 and CDR2: DFQATT, SNEGSKA (reference sequence). For the CDR3, the DNA is TGCAGTGCTACTTACAGGGGCGAAAAACTGTTTTTT. Translating gives CSATYRGEKLFF.

The chain recombines TRBV7-9 with TRBJ1-1; no clear D. From germline, CDR1 is SEHNR and CDR2 FQNEAQ (reference sequence). This CDR3 region has 14 residues. V lost 1 base, J lost 7 bases, and 13 bases lay in between. CDR3 amino acids: CASSLVMALIEAFF. The DNA for the CDR3 is TGTGCCAGCAGCTTAGTTATGGCGTTGATTGAAGCTTTCTTT.

The chain combines TRBV4-1 with TRBJ2-7, with D unresolved. V lost 0 bases to trimming and J lost 2 bases, with 11 bases between them. The CDR3 is made up of 15 amino acids. The V gene's germline CDR1 is MGHRA and CDR2 YSYEKL. CDR3 protein: CASSQETARAYEQYF. CDR3 nucleotides: TGCGCCAGCAGCCAAGAGACGGCCCGGGCCTACGAGCAGTACTTC.

The chain combines TRBV4-1 with TRBJ1-3, with 8 bases fitting TRBD1. The CDR3 consists of 14 residues. Trimming cost V 4 bases and J 7 bases; bases outside gene matches: 6. CDR1 and CDR2 (germline): MGHRA, YSYEKL. In nucleotides, the CDR3 is TGCGCCAGCAGCCGGACAGGGAGTTTGAACACCATATATTTT. Translation: CASSRTGSLNTIYF.

This clonotype was counted at least ten times. The gene calls are TRBV18 and TRBJ1-1; TRBD1 might be the D (6 bases). The CDR3 loop spans 15 amino acids. V lost 1 base, J lost 3 bases, and 12 bases lay in between. Germline-derived CDR1 and CDR2 are KGHSH and LQKENI. DNA of the CDR3: TGTGCCAGCTCACCACGCTGGGGGCTGGACACTGAAGCTTTCTTT. As protein: CASSPRWGLDTEAFF. Looking up the rest from reference TRBV18 and TRBJ1-1 gives the full variable domain: NAGVMQNPRHLVRRRGQEARLRCSPMKGHSHVYWYRQLPEEGLKFMVYLQKENIIDESGMPKERFSAEFPKEGPSILRIQQVVRGDSAAYFCASSPRWGLDTEAFFGQGTRLTVV.

This clonotype showed up many times. The rearrangement joins TRBV2 to TRBJ2-1; the D gene is possibly TRBD1 (6 bases). This CDR3 is built from 16 residues. Trimming took off 5 bases at V and 8 bases at J, with 22 bases between the two ends. Looked up from germline, CDR1 is SNHLY and CDR2 is FYNNEI. The chain's CDR3 is CASSLTRGAPTDEQFF. For the CDR3, the DNA is TGTGCCAGCAGTCTAACCAGGGGAGCCCCGACGGATGAGCAGTTCTTC.

This clonotype was counted between two and nine times. The V call is TRBV7-9, the J call TRBJ1-2; D not certain. The CDR3 sequence is 13 residues long. Trimming removed 3 bases at V and 7 bases at J, with 12 bases between. The germline gives CDR1 SEHNR, CDR2 FQNEAQ (reference sequence). The CDR3, as DNA: TGTGCCAGCAGCTTGGACGGCAGATTTGGCTACACCTTC. Its translation is CASSLDGRFGYTF.

This clonotype was seen ten or more times. V is TRBV4-1 and J is TRBJ1-4; no reliable D call. Trimming took 6 bases from V and 5 from J, leaving 16 bases between them. Germline lookup yields CDR1 MGHRA and CDR2 YSYEKL. The CDR3 length is 15 residues. The CDR3 protein is CASRTEDASNEKLFF. The CDR3 nucleotides read TGCGCCAGCAGGACCGAGGACGCATCGAATGAAAAACTGTTTTTT.

Here the CDR3 reads CAWSDAFRGRVDTQYF. The CDR3 nucleotides read TGTGCCTGGAGTGATGCTTTCCGGGGGCGGGTAGATACGCAGTATTTT. The chain recombines TRBV30 with TRBJ2-3; D is possibly TRBD1 or TRBD2 (6 bases each). This CDR3 contains 16 residues. Germline values: CDR1 GTSNPN, CDR2 SVGIG (reference sequence). Between the trimmed V and J ends, which lost 1 base and 5 bases, there was a span of 19 bases.

The chain couples TRBV19 to TRBJ1-3, with TRBD1 matching over 7 bases. Germline CDR1 reads LNHDA; CDR2 reads SQIVND (reference sequence). The CDR3 runs to 14 residues. The V segment lost 5 bases and the J segment 7 bases; nucleotides outside the gene matches: 8. The CDR3 DNA is TGTGCCAGTAGTGACGACAGGGAGCGGAACACCATATATTTT. Protein: CASSDDRERNTIYF. Supplemented by reference TRBV19 and TRBJ1-3, the full variable domain reads DGGITQSPKYLFRKEGQNVTLSCEQNLNHDAMYWYRQDPGQGLRLIYYSQIVNDFQKGDIAEGYSVSREKKESFPLTVTSAQKNPTAFYLCASSDDRERNTIYFGEGSWLTVV.

This clonotype was observed at least ten times. The CDR3 coding sequence is TGCGCCAGCAGCGATTTTCTGAATGGGGCCCAGCATTTT. Translated, it gives CASSDFLNGAQHF. The gene calls are TRBV4-1 and TRBJ1-5; D remains ambiguous. The CDR3 contains 13 residues. The germline gives CDR1 MGHRA, CDR2 YSYEKL. Trimming took 5 bases from V and 11 from J, leaving 16 bases between them.

The table lists this clonotype with a few counts. This chain connects TRBV6-2 or TRBV6-3 to TRBJ2-2; 7 bases agree with TRBD1. V trimming: 6 bases; J trimming: 5 bases; junction bases outside the gene matches: 12. Germline CDR1 and CDR2: MNHEY and SVGEGT. The CDR3 is 16 residues long. The CDR3: CASRREDRRSTGELFF. The CDR3 DNA reads as TGTGCCAGCAGAAGAGAGGACAGGCGGTCGACCGGGGAGCTGTTTTTT.

Many counts were recorded for this clonotype. The chain joins TRBV11-2 to TRBJ2-2; D unresolved. CDR1 is SGHAT and CDR2 is FQNNGV in the germline V gene. The germline V and J ends were trimmed by 3 bases and 13 bases, with 9 bases remaining between them. This CDR3 has 11 residues. In DNA, the CDR3 is TGTGCCAGCAGCTTGACTGCTACGCTGTTTTTT. Residues: CASSLTATLFF.

This chain links TRBV5-4 with TRBJ2-3; 8 bases are shared with TRBD2. The CDR3 is 15 amino acids. With V trimmed by 5 bases and J by 0 bases, 5 bases remained unmatched. Germline V gene lookup returns CDR1 SGHNT and CDR2 YYREEE (reference sequence). In DNA, the CDR3 is TGTGCCAGCAGGTCCCGGGGGGGTAGCACAGATACGCAGTATTTT. Its translation is CASRSRGGSTDTQYF. Full variable domain (remainder filled in from reference TRBV5-4 and TRBJ2-3): ETGVTQSPTHLIKTRGQQVTLRCSSQSGHNTVSWYQQALGQGPQFIFQYYREEENGRGNFPPRFSGLQFPNYSSELNVNALELDDSALYLCASRSRGGSTDTQYFGPGTRLTVL.

This clonotype was counted a few times. The chain is built from TRBV10-3 and TRBJ1-5; possibly TRBD1 for D (5 bases). The V and J ends lost 8 bases and 3 bases respectively, with 8 bases between them. CDR3 length: 12 amino acids. Germline CDR1 reads ENHRY; CDR2 reads SYGVKD. This CDR3 reads CAIGGYNQPQHF. Here the CDR3 DNA reads TGTGCCATCGGGGGGTACAATCAGCCCCAGCATTTT.

This chain links TRBV29-1 with TRBJ1-4, with a weak D call TRBD1 (5 bases). The V gene's germline CDR1 is SQVTM and CDR2 ANQGSEA. V gave up 5 bases and J gave up 13 bases, with 17 bases separating them. The CDR3 has 12 residues. CDR3: CSVSGGSGGLFF. The CDR3 bases are TGCAGCGTTTCAGGAGGCTCGGGGGGACTGTTTTTT.

This clonotype has a handful of counts. The chain joins TRBV18 to TRBJ2-1; TRBD1 is a possible D gene (6 bases). In germline, CDR1 is KGHSH, CDR2 LQKENI. Trimming stripped 2 bases from V and 7 bases from J, with 12 bases between. The CDR3 consists of 14 residues. This chain's CDR3 is CASSPSRQENEQFF. The CDR3 DNA sequence: TGTGCCAGCTCACCATCCCGACAGGAAAATGAGCAGTTCTTC.

This clonotype was counted many times. V usage is TRBV11-2 and J usage is TRBJ2-1, with a tentative D call TRBD2 (6 bases). Germline assignment: CDR1 SGHAT and CDR2 FQNNGV. V lost 5 bases, J lost 0 bases, and 17 bases lay in between. CDR3 size: 17 residues. The CDR3 is CASSLYPAGISYNEQFF. In nucleotides, the CDR3 is TGTGCCAGCAGCCTTTACCCAGCGGGCATCTCCTACAATGAGCAGTTCTTC.

In its sample, this clonotype was seen many times. This chain connects TRBV12-3 or TRBV12-4 to TRBJ2-1, with 12 bases matching TRBD2. V lost 3 bases, J lost 6 bases, and 0 bases stayed unmatched. The CDR3 loop spans 14 amino acids. The CDR3 loop reads CASSLGLAGNEQFF. The CDR3 bases are TGTGCCAGCAGTTTGGGACTAGCGGGCAATGAGCAGTTCTTC.

The chain combines TRBV5-4 with TRBJ2-6; a possible D gene is TRBD1 (5 bases). V lost 7 bases and J 2 bases, leaving 13 bases between the germline ends. The CDR3 has 15 amino acids. CDR1 is SGHNT, CDR2 YYREEE, per germline (reference sequence). As DNA, the CDR3 is TGTGCCAGCCACAGGTGGGGTGCTGGGGCCAACGTCCTGACTTTC. The encoded protein is CASHRWGAGANVLTF.

This clonotype occurred a few times. The J gene is TRBJ1-2, the V gene TRBV19, with D hard to call. The CDR3 covers 16 residues. Germline V gene lookup returns CDR1 LNHDA and CDR2 SQIVND (reference sequence). V was trimmed by 3 bases and J by 6 bases, leaving 20 bases between them. The CDR3 region is CASSMARLNHRDGYTF. CDR3 in DNA: TGTGCCAGTAGTATGGCCCGTCTTAACCATCGGGATGGCTACACCTTC.

This chain connects TRBV5-1 to TRBJ2-5; weak D call: TRBD2 (5 bases). Per germline, CDR1 SGHRS and CDR2 YFSETQ. The CDR3 loop spans 11 amino acids. V shed 3 bases and J shed 5 bases, with 5 bases lying between them. The CDR3 loop is CASSSGETQYF. The CDR3 bases are TGCGCCAGCAGCTCGGGGGAGACCCAGTACTTC.

This clonotype was counted ten times or more. The J gene is TRBJ2-1, the V gene TRBV20-1; no firm D call. Germline V lookup: CDR1 DFQATT, CDR2 SNEGSKA (reference sequence). Trimming pared 5 bases from V and 7 bases from J, leaving 9 bases between. CDR3 length equals 11 residues. The CDR3: CSAPRGNEQFF. The CDR3 DNA follows: TGCAGTGCTCCCCGAGGAAATGAGCAGTTCTTC.

V is TRBV20-1 and J is TRBJ2-7; TRBD2 matches 9 bases. CDR1 is DFQATT, CDR2 SNEGSKA, per germline (reference sequence). Unmatched junction bases numbered 11, after V lost 6 bases and J lost 2 bases. This CDR3 region has 15 residues. The CDR3 region has the DNA TGCAGTGCCTCCCGGGGAGCGGGGGGTCCCTACGAGCAGTACTTC. The encoded protein is CSASRGAGGPYEQYF.